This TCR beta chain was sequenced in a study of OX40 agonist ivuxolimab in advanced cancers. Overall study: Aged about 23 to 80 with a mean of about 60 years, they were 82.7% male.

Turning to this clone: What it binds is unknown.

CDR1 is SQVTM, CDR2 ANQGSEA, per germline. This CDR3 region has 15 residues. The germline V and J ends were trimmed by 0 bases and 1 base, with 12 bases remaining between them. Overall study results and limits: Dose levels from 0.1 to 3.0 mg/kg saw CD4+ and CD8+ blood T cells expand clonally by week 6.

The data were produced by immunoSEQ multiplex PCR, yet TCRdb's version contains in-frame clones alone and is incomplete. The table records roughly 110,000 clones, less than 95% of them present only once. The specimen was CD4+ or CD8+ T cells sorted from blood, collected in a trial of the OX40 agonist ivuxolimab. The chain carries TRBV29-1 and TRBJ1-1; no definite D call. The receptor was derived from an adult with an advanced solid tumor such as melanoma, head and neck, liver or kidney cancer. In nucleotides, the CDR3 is TGCAGCGTTGAAGATCTTAGGACCCCGAACACTGAAGCTTTCTTT. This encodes CSVEDLRTPNTEAFF.